The clone carrying this T cell receptor (beta chain) has a handful of counts. Its antigen is unidentified. The authors deemed Graves' hyperthyroidism stable absent ophthalmopathy progression within 18 months. Newly diagnosed patients aged 18 to 65 had hyperthyroidism of under 2 months' duration. TCR beta CDR3 region amplification was performed from RNA transcripts. The TCR CDR3 was amplified in a first-round RT-PCR using the HTBI primer set. TCRdb reprocessed the multiplex PCR reads via MiXCR and lists one record per CDR3 protein. Of about 620,000 distinct CDR3 sequences in the sample, about 17% were seen once. This CDR3 is built from 18 residues. V was pared by 8 bases and J by 5 bases, with 21 bases of the junction left unmatched. Germline V CDR1 and CDR2: LGHDT, YNNKEL (reference sequence). The sample originates from a study of T cells in Graves' hyperthyroidism and ophthalmopathy. Study-wide results and caveats: Most thyroid clonotypes that were expanded above 0.001 also turned up in blood.

This TCR came from a woman aged 30 to 39 with Graves' hyperthyroidism. This rearrangement joins TRBV3-1 to TRBJ2-3; 8 positions agree with TRBD2. The sequenced sample was blood. The CDR3 sequence is CASQPSIGLAVKGDTQYF. The CDR3 DNA sequence: TGTGCCAGCCAGCCCTCCATAGGACTAGCAGTCAAGGGAGATACGCAGTATTTT.